A single sample gave rise to the 16 T cell receptor beta chains below, sequenced in a study of blood T cells in healthy people across ages. Using a J-beta primer mix together with a sample-barcoded 5' primer, a second PCR was run for roughly 7 to 12 cycles. Via MiXCR, TCRdb re-called the 5' RACE reads, giving one row per CDR3 protein. The top ten clones hold 2% to 2.5% of a sample with about 1.8 million distinct CDR3 sequences, approximately 50% of them seen once. Input material: blood. These receptors were obtained from a woman between 40 and 50 years old in good health.

The rearrangement links TRBV6-5 to TRBJ1-4; 11 positions agree with TRBD1. Trimming removed 7 bases from V and 8 bases from J; junction bases left unmatched: 9. CDR3 size: 15 residues. Germline values: CDR1 MNHEY, CDR2 SVGAGI. The CDR3 loop reads CASTRTGTGGEKLFF. As DNA, the CDR3 is TGTGCCAGCACCCGTACCGGGACAGGGGGAGAAAAACTGTTTTTT.

The chain is built from TRBV12-3 or TRBV12-4 and TRBJ2-1; D gene uncertain. The CDR3 is 14 residues long. Deletions cut 3 bases from V and 6 bases from J, with 12 bases between. The CDR3 bases are TGTGCCAGCAGTTTTCTAGTGAATCTCAATGAGCAGTTCTTC. Its protein is CASSFLVNLNEQFF.

The chain combines TRBV15 with TRBJ2-3; D is uncertain. V was trimmed by 4 bases and J by 2 bases, leaving 13 bases between them. Germline CDR1 LNHNV, CDR2 YYDKDF (reference sequence). The CDR3 is made up of 15 amino acids. The CDR3 loop reads CATSILRSNTDTQYF. Written as DNA, the CDR3 is TGTGCCACCAGCATCCTCCGGAGCAACACAGATACGCAGTATTTT.

The chain links TRBV6-5 to TRBJ2-1, with 8 bases aligning to TRBD2. V lost 2 bases to trimming and J lost 5 bases; unmatched junction nucleotides: 8. This CDR3 spans 16 amino acids. The V gene's germline CDR1 is MNHEY and CDR2 SVGAGI. This CDR3 is CASSYHGSGANNEQFF. The CDR3 DNA sequence: TGTGCCAGCAGTTACCACGGTAGCGGGGCGAACAATGAGCAGTTCTTC.

Concerning this clonotype itself: One junction end disagrees with the germline gene, perhaps due to a read error. V is TRBV4-3 and J is TRBJ2-3; TRBD1 or TRBD2 may be the D gene (5 bases each). The germline gives CDR1 LGHNA, CDR2 YSLEER. This CDR3 spans 15 amino acids. The CDR3 loop reads CAGSQDFKGRNTQYF. CDR3 sequence (DNA): TGCGCCGGCAGCCAAGATTTCAAGGGACGGAATACGCAGTATTTT.

The chain links TRBV14 to TRBJ2-5; D may be TRBD2 (7 bases). Trimming cost V 0 bases and J 11 bases, with 25 bases left between them. Germline CDR1 is SGHDN and CDR2 is FVKESK. This CDR3 contains 17 residues. In DNA form, the CDR3 reads TGTGCCAGCAGCCAAGATCTAGGCGGGGGCCTCTTCAATGAGCAGTACTTC. This translates into CASSQDLGGGLFNEQYF.

This clonotype was detected a few times. The rearrangement uses TRBV6-1 and TRBJ2-4; TRBD2 might be the D (5 bases). CDR1 is MNHNS and CDR2 is SASEGT in the germline V gene. The CDR3 runs 14 residues. The V and J ends lost 2 bases and 6 bases respectively, with 11 bases between them. CDR3: CASSEPASTNIQYF. DNA for the CDR3: TGTGCCAGCAGTGAACCAGCTAGCACAAACATTCAGTACTTC.

This rearrangement joins TRBV2 to TRBJ2-5; D assignment may be TRBD1 or TRBD2 (6 bases each). V lost 3 bases, J lost 1 base, and 12 bases lay in between. Germline CDR1 reads SNHLY; CDR2 reads FYNNEI. The CDR3 is 15 residues long. The CDR3 region is CASSDRRDTQETQYF. CDR3 nucleotides: TGTGCCAGCAGTGACCGGCGGGACACCCAAGAGACCCAGTACTTC.

The chain employs TRBV5-1 and TRBJ2-2, with D perhaps TRBD1 (7 bases). Trimming took 6 bases from V and 7 from J, leaving 13 bases between them. The CDR3 totals 13 residues. CDR1 and CDR2 from the germline V gene are SGHRS and YFSETQ. The DNA for the CDR3 is TGCGCCAGCAAGGAGGGGGCCATCGGGGAGCTGTTTTTT. As protein: CASKEGAIGELFF.

This clonotype has a single count. The rearrangement links TRBV20-1 to TRBJ2-2; 8 bases match TRBD2. Germline assignment: CDR1 DFQATT and CDR2 SNEGSKA (reference sequence). The length of the CDR3 is 14 residues. V was clipped by 5 bases and J by 6 bases; unmatched bases: 8. CDR3: CSAQRGPRSGELFF. In DNA, the CDR3 is TGCAGTGCTCAGCGGGGGCCCCGGTCCGGGGAGCTGTTTTTT.

The J gene is TRBJ2-1, the V gene TRBV28, with TRBD2 identical over 7 bases. V trimming: 7 bases; J trimming: 4 bases; junction bases outside the gene matches: 10. Germline CDR1 is MDHEN and CDR2 is SYDVKM. The CDR3 runs to 15 residues. Here the CDR3 reads CASTPGGGGYNEQFF. The CDR3 bases are TGTGCCAGCACCCCCGGAGGCGGGGGTTACAATGAGCAGTTCTTC.

The gene calls are TRBV9 and TRBJ2-1, with 8 bases identical to TRBD1. CDR1 SGDLS and CDR2 YYNGEE come from the germline V gene. The CDR3 length is 17 residues. Unmatched junction bases numbered 10, after V lost 0 bases and J lost 5 bases. The CDR3 bases are TGTGCCAGCAGCGTAGCCCATCTTTTGGACAGGGACAATGAGCAGTTCTTC. Translating gives CASSVAHLLDRDNEQFF.

This sequence joins TRBV20-1 and TRBJ1-2; weak D call: TRBD1 (6 bases). CDR1 is DFQATT, CDR2 SNEGSKA, per germline (reference sequence). This CDR3 has 15 amino acids. The V end lost 0 bases, the J end lost 4 bases, and 15 bases lay between the germline ends. The CDR3 is CSARDTSRGSYGYTF. CDR3 in DNA: TGCAGTGCTAGAGATACGAGCAGGGGATCCTATGGCTACACCTTC.

The V and J genes are TRBV29-1 and TRBJ2-3, with 7 bases fitting TRBD2. The CDR3 has 16 residues. Trimming at V came to 1 base and at J to 2 bases, leaving 9 bases not matched to a gene. Per the germline V gene, CDR1 is SQVTM and CDR2 is ANQGSEA. CDR3 region: CSVEAFASGLTDTQYF. The CDR3 DNA reads TGCAGCGTTGAAGCTTTCGCTAGCGGACTCACAGATACGCAGTATTTT.

Only a few counts were recorded for this clonotype. V is TRBV7-9 and J is TRBJ2-5; 10 bases are shared with TRBD1. Looked up from germline, CDR1 is SEHNR and CDR2 is FQNEAQ (reference sequence). This CDR3 has 15 residues. Losses at the gene ends were 0 bases for V and 11 bases for J; bases not matched to a gene: 9. DNA of the CDR3: TGTGCCAGCAGCTTAGCGACAGGGGGCATGAGGGAGCAGTACTTC. Translation: CASSLATGGMREQYF.

The chain uses TRBV6-5 and TRBJ2-3, with TRBD1 matching over 7 bases. Per germline, CDR1 MNHEY and CDR2 SVGAGI. J was trimmed by 2 bases and V by 2 bases; bases with no gene match: 4. The CDR3 length is 15 residues. CDR3 amino acids: CASSYAGQDTDTQYF. In DNA form, the CDR3 reads TGTGCCAGCAGTTACGCAGGACAGGACACAGATACGCAGTATTTT.